These 28 T cell receptor beta chains came from one sample sequenced in a study of T cell changes during pregnancy in multiple sclerosis. The protocol was immunoSEQ multiplex PCR, while the TCRdb copy is restricted to in-frame clones and leaves out a portion. The data contain under 100,000 clones, roughly 95% of them singletons. Sequencing used peripheral blood, obtained in the second trimester of pregnancy. The receptors shown here come from a female donor with multiple sclerosis, enrolled in a pregnancy study.

This sequence joins TRBV4-3 and TRBJ2-1; 7 positions agree with TRBD2. CDR1 is LGHNA and CDR2 is YSLEER in the germline V gene. Trimming at V came to 8 bases and at J to 0 bases, leaving 10 bases not matched to a gene. The CDR3 spans 16 residues. The CDR3 sequence is CASRSNGRSSYNEQFF. The CDR3 DNA follows: TGCGCCAGCCGCTCCAACGGGAGGAGCTCCTACAATGAGCAGTTCTTC.

The J gene is TRBJ2-7, the V gene TRBV9; 8 bases are shared with TRBD1. Germline lookup yields CDR1 SGDLS and CDR2 YYNGEE. The CDR3 loop spans 14 amino acids. After removal of 5 bases from V and 4 bases from J, the junction contained 8 bases not matched to a gene. DNA of the CDR3: TGTGCCAGCAGTCATGGACAGGGTGGGTACGAGCAGTACTTC. Its translation is CASSHGQGGYEQYF.

This clone occurred once. The chain links TRBV6-1 to TRBJ1-5, with D possibly matching TRBD1 (6 bases). CDR1 and CDR2 (germline): MNHNS, SASEGT. The V and J ends lost 2 bases and 9 bases respectively, with 14 bases between them. The CDR3 spans 14 residues. The CDR3 bases are TGTGCCAGCAGTGAATTTGGCGGGGGGCTGCCCCAGCATTTT. The encoded protein is CASSEFGGGLPQHF.

This chain connects TRBV9 to TRBJ2-2; D uncertain. Germline V gives CDR1 SGDLS, CDR2 YYNGEE. Deletions cut 4 bases from V and 1 base from J, with 11 bases between. This CDR3 has 15 residues. The CDR3 region has the DNA TGTGCCAGCAGCCCAGGCGCCAGGAACACCGGGGAGCTGTTTTTT. Translating it yields CASSPGARNTGELFF.

A remark on this clone: An end of the junction differs from the germline gene, which may be a read error. The chain uses TRBV27 and TRBJ1-5; TRBD1 aligns across 9 bases. CDR3 size: 14 residues. Germline CDR1 MNHEY, CDR2 SMNVEV (reference sequence). In nucleotides, the CDR3 is TGTGCCAGCAGTCCGTGGACAGGGGCGCCCATCATTCGTTTT. It specifies CASSPWTGAPIIRF.

This rearrangement joins TRBV7-2 to TRBJ2-5, with TRBD1 matching over 8 bases. Unmatched junction bases numbered 3, after V lost 5 bases and J lost 1 base. Germline V lookup: CDR1 SGHTA, CDR2 FQGNSA. The CDR3 runs to 14 residues. Here the CDR3 DNA reads TGTGCCAGCAGCCCGCAGGGGGCCCAAGAGACCCAGTACTTC. Residues: CASSPQGAQETQYF.

The rearrangement links TRBV5-1 to TRBJ1-3; D is undetermined. Trimming stripped 0 bases from V and 0 bases from J, with 7 bases between. The germline V gene has CDR1 SGHRS and CDR2 YFSETQ. This CDR3 comprises 15 residues. The DNA for the CDR3 is TGCGCCAGCAGCTTGGACCCGAGCTCTGGAAACACCATATATTTT. This translates into CASSLDPSSGNTIYF.

Only a few counts were recorded for this clone. The rearrangement joins TRBV19 to TRBJ2-7, with TRBD2 identical over 7 bases. The CDR3 loop spans 13 amino acids. V dropped 6 bases and J dropped 3; count of bases not matched to a gene: 5. CDR1 and CDR2 from the germline V gene are LNHDA and SQIVND (reference sequence). The CDR3 DNA sequence: TGTGCCAGTAGCCGGGACTACCGCTACGAGCAGTACTTC. Translation: CASSRDYRYEQYF.

The V call is TRBV29-1, the J call TRBJ1-1, with a tentative D call TRBD1 (6 bases). Trimming took off 6 bases at V and 1 base at J, with 9 bases between the two ends. Per germline, CDR1 SQVTM and CDR2 ANQGSEA. The CDR3 length is 12 residues. CDR3 in amino acids: CSVIQGNTEAFF. The CDR3 DNA sequence: TGCAGCGTCATACAGGGGAACACTGAAGCTTTCTTT.

The chain recombines TRBV7-2 with TRBJ2-7; possible D gene TRBD1, 6 bases. Trimming cost V 5 bases and J 2 bases, with 16 bases left between them. The CDR3 has 15 amino acids. Germline CDR1 SGHTA, CDR2 FQGNSA. The CDR3 coding sequence is TGTGCCAGCAGCGATGCAACGACAGGTCCCTACGAGCAGTACTTC. Its translation: CASSDATTGPYEQYF.

The rearrangement links TRBV5-5 to TRBJ2-3; the D gene is possibly TRBD2 (7 bases). The CDR3 totals 13 residues. In germline, CDR1 is SGHKS, CDR2 YYEKEE (reference sequence). V lost 10 bases and J 5 bases, leaving 17 bases between the germline ends. This chain's CDR3 is CAAAWRGGDTQYF. CDR3 bases: TGTGCCGCAGCTTGGAGGGGGGGAGATACGCAGTATTTT.

This chain joins TRBV4-1 and TRBJ1-2; D is undetermined. There are 13 residues in the CDR3. CDR1 and CDR2 (germline): MGHRA, YSYEKL. The V end lost 0 bases, the J end lost 4 bases, and 6 bases lay between the germline ends. CDR3 loop: CASSQEAPYGYTF. The CDR3 DNA reads as TGCGCCAGCAGCCAAGAAGCTCCCTATGGCTACACCTTC.

This chain connects TRBV11-2 to TRBJ2-7, with D possibly TRBD1 on 6 matching bases. CDR3 size: 13 residues. Looked up from germline, CDR1 is SGHAT and CDR2 is FQNNGV. V was pared by 5 bases and J by 4 bases, with 12 bases between. The CDR3 sequence: CASSPAQGYEQYF. The CDR3 nucleotides are TGTGCCAGCAGCCCTGCACAGGGATACGAGCAGTACTTC.

This clone was recorded only once. The V call is TRBV5-6, the J call TRBJ2-2; D is perhaps TRBD2 (6 bases). V was clipped by 0 bases and J by 3 bases, with 9 bases between them. Germline values: CDR1 SGHDT, CDR2 YYEEEE. The CDR3 totals 15 residues. The CDR3 sequence is CASSLDGSYTGELFF. CDR3 sequence (DNA): TGTGCCAGCAGCTTGGACGGGAGTTACACCGGGGAGCTGTTTTTT.

The rearrangement joins TRBV6-1 to TRBJ2-1; 14 bases agree with TRBD2. Germline V lookup: CDR1 MNHNS, CDR2 SASEGT. Trimming took 6 bases from V and 5 from J; bases not matched to a gene: 3. The CDR3 covers 15 residues. CDR3 DNA: TGTGCCAGCAGGACTAGCGGGAGGGCCAACAATGAGCAGTTCTTC. Translation gives CASRTSGRANNEQFF.

The chain is built from TRBV30 and TRBJ1-5; a possible D gene is TRBD1 (5 bases). The germline V gene has CDR1 GTSNPN and CDR2 SVGIG (reference sequence). V dropped 3 bases and J dropped 1 base, with 13 bases sitting between them. The CDR3 is made up of 15 amino acids. The CDR3 loop is CAWSPGGGSNQPQHF. The CDR3 DNA reads TGTGCCTGGAGCCCAGGCGGGGGAAGCAATCAGCCCCAGCATTTT.

The genes are TRBV5-4 and TRBJ1-2; 8 bases are shared with TRBD1. Germline-derived CDR1 and CDR2 are SGHNT and YYREEE (reference sequence). The V and J ends lost 4 bases and 4 bases, in that order; junction bases with no gene match: 3. There are 13 residues in the CDR3. The CDR3 sequence: CASSPGQGYGYTF. Written as DNA, the CDR3 is TGTGCCAGCAGCCCCGGACAGGGCTATGGCTACACCTTC.

The V and J genes are TRBV9 and TRBJ1-1; D is undetermined. V was pared by 0 bases and J by 1 base, with 4 bases between. The CDR3 runs to 13 residues. Per the germline V gene, CDR1 is SGDLS and CDR2 is YYNGEE. CDR3 nucleotides: TGTGCCAGCAGCGTAGCCGGGAACACTGAAGCTTTCTTT. Translated: CASSVAGNTEAFF.

The chain recombines TRBV4-1 with TRBJ1-2; 7 positions match TRBD1. Per germline, CDR1 MGHRA and CDR2 YSYEKL. Trimming removed 2 bases from V and 4 bases from J; junction bases left unmatched: 7. CDR3 length equals 15 residues. The CDR3 coding sequence is TGCGCCAGCAGCCAAACCCTAGGGACAGTCTATGGCTACACCTTC. Translated, it gives CASSQTLGTVYGYTF.

This chain uses TRBV2 with TRBJ2-1, with D maybe TRBD1 (5 bases). Germline V gene lookup returns CDR1 SNHLY and CDR2 FYNNEI. This CDR3 is 13 amino acids long. Trimming pared 7 bases from V and 2 bases from J, leaving 9 bases between. In DNA, the CDR3 is TGTGCCAGCATGGCAGGGACCTACAATGAGCAGTTCTTC. This sequence encodes CASMAGTYNEQFF. Supplemented by reference TRBV2 and TRBJ2-1, the full variable domain reads EPEVTQTPSHQVTQMGQEVILRCVPISNHLYFYWYRQILGQKVEFLVSFYNNEISEKSEIFDDQFSVERPDGSNFTLKIRSTKLEDSAMYFCASMAGTYNEQFFGPGTRLTVL.

This chain connects TRBV7-9 to TRBJ2-5; TRBD2 matches 9 bases. Trimming removed 5 bases from V and 7 bases from J; junction bases left unmatched: 5. The germline gives CDR1 SEHNR, CDR2 FQNEAQ (reference sequence). CDR3 length equals 13 residues. CDR3 sequence (DNA): TGTGCCAGCAGCAGACTAGCGGTAGGGACCCAGTACTTC. Its translation: CASSRLAVGTQYF.

The chain is built from TRBV9 and TRBJ2-5, with TRBD2 identical over 7 bases. The CDR3 has 14 amino acids. The junction had 2 bases not matched to a gene; V was cut back by 0 bases and J by 3 bases. CDR1 is SGDLS and CDR2 is YYNGEE in the germline V gene. The CDR3 bases are TGTGCCAGCAGCGTAGGGGCGGGGGAAGAGACCCAGTACTTC. This encodes CASSVGAGEETQYF.

This chain uses TRBV5-1 with TRBJ2-7, with D perhaps matching TRBD2 (7 bases). CDR3 length equals 15 residues. Deletions cut 3 bases from V and 2 bases from J, with 15 bases between. CDR1 is SGHRS and CDR2 is YFSETQ in the germline V gene. CDR3 in DNA: TGCGCCAGCAGCTCTAAGGGGGGGTATCCCTACGAGCAGTACTTC. Residues: CASSSKGGYPYEQYF.

The chain links TRBV18 to TRBJ2-3; D gene ambiguous. Between the trimmed V and J ends, which lost 1 base and 4 bases, there was a span of 3 bases. Germline V gene data show CDR1 as KGHSH and CDR2 as LQKENI. CDR3 length: 12 amino acids. The CDR3 nucleotides read TGTGCCAGCTCACCACAGCCAGATACGCAGTATTTT. Protein: CASSPQPDTQYF.

This clone was recorded once. The chain couples TRBV7-6 to TRBJ2-2; 7 bases map to TRBD2. This CDR3 has 18 residues. V lost 4 bases, J lost 7 bases, and 18 bases stayed unmatched. CDR1 and CDR2 (germline): SGHVS, FNYEAQ. The CDR3 here is CASSSTFLEGGPVGELFF. The CDR3 nucleotides are TGTGCCAGCAGCTCAACCTTTTTGGAGGGAGGGCCTGTCGGGGAGCTGTTTTTT.

The CDR3 nucleotides are TGTGCCAGCAGTGATTTACCCCCGGGGGCTAGCGGATACGAGCAGTACTTC. This sequence encodes CASSDLPPGASGYEQYF. The chain joins TRBV6-1 to TRBJ2-7; possibly TRBD2 for D (7 bases). The CDR3 runs to 17 residues. From germline, CDR1 is MNHNS and CDR2 SASEGT. V lost 3 bases, J lost 4 bases, and 22 bases lay in between.

CDR3 sequence (DNA): TGCGCCAGCAGCACGGGACAGGGTTGGGCCTACGAGCAGTACTTC. Translation gives CASSTGQGWAYEQYF. This chain connects TRBV5-1 to TRBJ2-7, with 9 nucleotides matching TRBD1. CDR1 SGHRS and CDR2 YFSETQ come from the germline V gene. V lost 4 bases, J lost 2 bases, and 7 bases stayed unmatched. This CDR3 region has 15 residues.

This chain joins TRBV11-2 and TRBJ2-2, with 13 bases matching TRBD2. The CDR3 is 16 amino acids. With V trimmed by 3 bases and J by 6 bases, 4 bases remained unmatched. The germline V gene encodes CDR1 SGHAT and CDR2 FQNNGV. CDR3 sequence (DNA): TGTGCCAGCAGCTTGAGAGGACTAGCGGGAGCCGGGGAGCTGTTTTTT. Its protein is CASSLRGLAGAGELFF.